The 23 T cell receptor beta chains given below trace back to one sample, sequenced in a study of tissue T cells after allogeneic stem cell transplantation. Assay: immunoSEQ multiplex PCR; the TCRdb copy retains only in-frame clones and omits some. The sample yields 6,500 to 7,500 clones, 40% to 55% seen once. This sample's time point: mouse harvest day 7 after allogeneic transplant. Mouse grafts combined 10^7 T-cell-depleted bone marrow cells with 10^6 splenic CD5+ T cells. Source material: gut tissue. The receptor source for this set is a female BALB/c mouse given C57BL/6 T cells with graft-versus-host disease after an allogeneic hematopoietic cell transplant.

Turning to this clone: Each gene name is a mouse one. The read comes to an end 1 residue before the CDR3 does, leaving the germline J gene to fill in the end. The chain joins TRBV26 to TRBJ1-4, with 7 bases lining up with TRBD1. The trim removed 3 bases at V and 4 bases at J, leaving 2 bases unmatched. CDR3 length equals 14 residues. Germline assignment: CDR1 KGHPV and CDR2 FQNQEV (reference sequence). The part of the CDR3 DNA that was read is TGTGCCAGCAGTCTCGGGACAGTCAACGAAAGATTATTT. Encoded protein: CASSLGTVNERLF. The whole CDR3 sequence is CASSLGTVNERLFF.

Details on this clone: Gene labels here are mouse ones. The read terminates 1 residue ahead of where the CDR3 ends, so the germline J gene completes it. J is TRBJ1-1 and V is TRBV5; D is ambiguous. Trimming left V 0 bases short and J 2 bases short, with 4 bases between. Germline CDR1 LGHNA, CDR2 YNLKQL (reference sequence). The CDR3 is 13 amino acids. The DNA read from the CDR3 is TGTGCCAGCAGCCAAGAACTCAACACAGAAGTCTTC. Translation gives CASSQELNTEVF. The entire CDR3 sequence reads CASSQELNTEVFF.

Notes on this clone: Mouse gene names apply. The CDR3 end lies 1 residue beyond the end of the read and is filled in from the germline J gene. The chain employs TRBV2 and TRBJ2-3; the D is unclear. CDR1 and CDR2 from the germline V gene are LGHNA and YSYQKL. The CDR3 extends over 11 amino acids. Trimming left V 4 bases short and J 1 base short, with 0 bases between. The CDR3 region is CASSRAETLYF. CDR3 bases read: TGTGCCAGCAGCCGTGCAGAAACGCTGTAT.

Within the sample, this clone is medium-sized. Gene labels here are mouse ones. The CDR3 end lies 1 residue beyond the end of the read and is filled in from the germline J gene. This chain uses TRBV12-1 with TRBJ2-7, with D possibly matching TRBD2 (5 bases). Germline V gene lookup returns CDR1 SGHSN and CDR2 HYEKVE. V lost 4 bases, J lost 4 bases, and 7 bases lay in between. The CDR3 extends over 11 amino acids. The DNA read from the CDR3 is TGTGCCAGCTCCTCTGGGTATGAACAGTAC. Residues: CASSSGYEQY. The full CDR3 sequence reads CASSSGYEQYF.

This clone was counted a few times. Gene names are mouse gene names. The CDR3 is cut off 1 residue early in the read; its end comes from the germline J gene. This chain links TRBV26 with TRBJ2-7; maybe TRBD2 (6 bases). The CDR3 covers 15 residues. V lost 4 bases to trimming and J lost 0 bases, with 13 bases between them. Germline CDR1 KGHPV, CDR2 FQNQEV (reference sequence). The CDR3 bases that were read are TGTGCCAGCAGTCGTCACTGGGCGAGCTCCTATGAACAGTAC. Translated: CASSRHWASSYEQY. The whole CDR3 protein is CASSRHWASSYEQYF.

As concerns this clone: Gene names and germline match the mouse. The read terminates 1 residue ahead of where the CDR3 ends, so the germline J gene completes it. This sequence joins TRBV3 and TRBJ2-3, with 9 bases identical to TRBD2. CDR3 length: 14 amino acids. Per the germline V gene, CDR1 is SNHLY and CDR2 is FYNGKV (reference sequence). V lost 5 bases to trimming and J lost 5 bases; unmatched junction nucleotides: 5. CDR3 region: CASSLDWGRETLYF. The CDR3 bases that were read are TGTGCCAGCAGCCTAGACTGGGGGCGAGAAACGCTGTAT.

Remarks on this clone: Germline and genes here are mouse. The missing CDR3 end, 1 residue past where the read stops, is filled in from the germline J gene. This sequence joins TRBV1 and TRBJ2-5; D possibly corresponds to TRBD1 (5 bases). The CDR3 is 13 residues long. The V gene lost 4 bases and the J gene lost 0 bases, with 5 bases spanning the gap. Germline lookup yields CDR1 NSQYPW and CDR2 LRSPGD (reference sequence). Incomplete CDR3 DNA: TGCACCTGCAGTGACAGGAACCAAGACACCCAGTAC. It translates to CTCSDRNQDTQY. In full, the CDR3 reads CTCSDRNQDTQYF.

Regarding this clone: Mouse germline and gene names are used. The read halts 1 residue ahead of the CDR3 end, with the missing end drawn from the germline J gene. The chain carries TRBV3 and TRBJ2-4; tentatively, D is TRBD1 or TRBD2 (5 bases each). Germline lookup yields CDR1 SNHLY and CDR2 FYNGKV (reference sequence). This CDR3 is 15 amino acids long. V gave up 4 bases and J gave up 1 base, with 12 bases separating them. The CDR3 loop is CASSWDGAGQNTLYF. The sequenced part of the CDR3 DNA is TGTGCCAGCAGCTGGGATGGGGCAGGTCAAAACACCTTGTAC. Supplemented by reference TRBV3 and TRBJ2-4, the full variable domain reads GPKVLQIPSHQIIDMGQMVTLNCDPVSNHLYFYWYKQILGQQMEFLVNFYNGKVMEKSKLFKDQFSVERPDGSYFTLKIQPTALEDSAVYFCASSWDGAGQNTLYFGAGTRLSVL.

Concerning this clone: Gene names refer to mouse genes. The observed sequence ends 1 residue before the CDR3 terminus, with the missing tail filled in from the germline J gene. The chain combines TRBV23 with TRBJ2-4; TRBD2 is taken as the D call from the table, unchecked against the DNA. The CDR3 runs to 15 residues. Per the germline V gene, CDR1 is KGHTA and CDR2 is FQNQQP. The sequenced CDR3 bases are TGCTCCAGCAGTCATCCCTGGGGGACTCAAAACACCTTGTAC. This gives the protein CSSSHPWGTQNTLY. The full CDR3 reads CSSSHPWGTQNTLYF.

On this clone itself: Mouse gene names apply. The read stops 1 residue short of the end of the CDR3; the missing end is completed from the germline J gene. The chain joins TRBV26 to TRBJ2-7; 9 nucleotides agree with TRBD2. CDR1 and CDR2 from the germline V gene are KGHPV and FQNQEV (reference sequence). The trim removed 0 bases at V and 7 bases at J, leaving 4 bases unmatched. The CDR3 runs 14 residues. Partial CDR3 DNA: TGTGCCAGCAGTCTGTCGAGTCTGGGGGGGGAACAGTAC. Its protein product is CASSLSSLGGEQY. The complete CDR3 protein is CASSLSSLGGEQYF.

This clone ranks as medium-sized. Any gene name here is a mouse gene name. The missing CDR3 end, 1 residue past where the read stops, is filled in from the germline J gene. Different DNA sequences within this sample yield the same CDR3. The chain joins TRBV26 to TRBJ2-7, with TRBD2 identical over 11 bases. There are 15 residues in the CDR3. CDR1 and CDR2 (germline): KGHPV, FQNQEV (reference sequence). Trimming removed 2 bases from V and 0 bases from J; junction bases left unmatched: 0. Partial CDR3 DNA: TGTGCCAGCAGTCTGGACTGGGGGGGCTCCTATGAACAGTAC. This codes for CASSLDWGGSYEQY. The whole CDR3 reads CASSLDWGGSYEQYF.

A note on this clone: Gene names denote mouse genes. The CDR3 end lies 1 residue beyond the end of the read and is filled in from the germline J gene. The chain links TRBV26 to TRBJ2-5, with a possible D match to TRBD1 (6 bases). The CDR3 covers 14 residues. Trimming removed 2 bases from V and 5 bases from J, with 11 bases in between. Germline assignment: CDR1 KGHPV and CDR2 FQNQEV (reference sequence). The part of the CDR3 DNA that was read is TGTGCCAGCAGTCTGAGGGGGAGGGGAGACACCCAGTAC. The encoded protein is CASSLRGRGDTQY. The entire CDR3 sequence reads CASSLRGRGDTQYF.

Note on this clone: Mouse gene names and germline throughout. The CDR3 bases that were read are TGTGCCAGCAGTCTGGGAAACACAGAAGTCTTC. Translating gives CASSLGNTEVF. The whole CDR3 reads CASSLGNTEVFF. The chain recombines TRBV26 with TRBJ1-1; D ambiguous. The observed sequence ends 1 residue before the CDR3 terminus, with the missing tail filled in from the germline J gene. Trimming left V 2 bases short and J 1 base short, with 2 bases between. CDR3 size: 12 residues. Germline assignment: CDR1 KGHPV and CDR2 FQNQEV (reference sequence).

In its sample, this clone was seen a few times. Mouse gene names and germline throughout. The observed sequence ends 1 residue before the CDR3 terminus, with the missing tail filled in from the germline J gene. V gene TRBV26 combines with J gene TRBJ1-4; D perhaps matches TRBD1 (5 bases). Trimming left V 4 bases short and J 3 bases short, with 12 bases between. This CDR3 comprises 15 residues. Germline CDR1 reads KGHPV; CDR2 reads FQNQEV (reference sequence). The sequenced part of the CDR3 DNA is TGTGCCAGCAGTCGCCAGGGAGGGACCAACGAAAGATTATTT. Translation gives CASSRQGGTNERLF. The full CDR3 protein is CASSRQGGTNERLFF.

This clone was seen only a few times. The gene names given are mouse names. The read falls 1 residue short of the CDR3 end, and the missing part is taken from the germline J gene. This sequence joins TRBV26 and TRBJ2-5; TRBD2 matches at 13 bases. The CDR3 is made up of 15 amino acids. Trimming at V came to 6 bases and at J to 3 bases, leaving 3 bases not matched to a gene. Germline-derived CDR1 and CDR2 are KGHPV and FQNQEV (reference sequence). CDR3 in amino acids: CASRGDWGGQDTQYF. Partial CDR3 DNA: TGTGCCAGCAGAGGGGACTGGGGGGGGCAAGACACCCAGTAC.

Remarks on this clone: Gene names and germline refer to mouse. The missing CDR3 end, 1 residue past where the read stops, is filled in from the germline J gene. This chain connects TRBV26 to TRBJ2-1, with 12 bases fitting TRBD2. The CDR3 is made up of 14 amino acids. Germline loops: CDR1 KGHPV, CDR2 FQNQEV (reference sequence). With V trimmed by 3 bases and J by 7 bases, 1 base remained unmatched. The covered CDR3 bases are TGTGCCAGCAGTCTAGGGACTGGGGGGGCTGAGCAGTTC. As protein: CASSLGTGGAEQF. The CDR3 in its entirety is CASSLGTGGAEQFF. Looking up the rest from reference TRBV26 and TRBJ2-1 gives the full variable domain: NSKVIQTPRYLVKGQGQKAKMRCIPEKGHPVVFWYQQNKNNEFKFLINFQNQEVLQQIDMTEKRFSAECPSNSPCSLEIQSSEAGDSALYLCASSLGTGGAEQFFGPGTRLTVL.

A note on this clone: Any gene name here is a mouse gene name. The read ends 1 residue early relative to the CDR3; the germline J gene fills the gap. V and J are TRBV1 and TRBJ2-7; 9 nucleotides agree with TRBD2. Germline CDR1 and CDR2: NSQYPW and LRSPGD (reference sequence). Trimming at V came to 6 bases and at J to 6 bases, leaving 3 bases not matched to a gene. This CDR3 contains 12 residues. CDR3 bases read: TGCACCTGCAGGAGACTGGGGGTTGAACAGTAC. Amino acid sequence: CTCRRLGVEQY. In full, the CDR3 is CTCRRLGVEQYF.

Note on this clone: The genes are named according to mouse. The missing CDR3 end, 1 residue past where the read stops, is filled in from the germline J gene. The chain combines TRBV23 with TRBJ1-1; the D call in the table, TRBD1, was not verified against the DNA. Germline V gene sequence: CDR1 KGHTA, CDR2 FQNQQP. This CDR3 is built from 14 residues. The sequenced part of the CDR3 DNA is TGCTCCAGCAGTCAACCGACAGAAAACACAGAAGTCTTC. This translates into CSSSQPTENTEVF. The whole CDR3 region reads CSSSQPTENTEVFF. Full variable domain (remainder filled in from reference TRBV23 and TRBJ1-1): DAAVTQKPRYLIKMKGQEAEMKCIPEKGHTAVFWYQQKQSKELKFLIYFQNQQPLDQIDMVKERFSAVCPSSSLCSLGIRTCEAEDSALYLCSSSQPTENTEVFFGKGTRLTVV.

Only a few counts were recorded for this clone. Genes and germline are mouse. The CDR3 is cut off 1 residue early in the read; its end comes from the germline J gene. The chain carries TRBV14 and TRBJ2-4, with D unclear. The CDR3 runs to 13 residues. Trimming cost V 2 bases and J 6 bases, with 10 bases left between them. CDR1 is SGHDT, CDR2 FRDEAV, per germline. CDR3 sequence reads: CASSLPGPNTLYF. The sequenced CDR3 bases are TGTGCCAGCAGTTTACCGGGCCCCAACACCTTGTAC. The complete variable domain, with remaining parts taken from reference TRBV14 and TRBJ2-4, reads EAGVTQSPRYAVLQEGQAVSFWCDPISGHDTLYWYQQPRDQGPQLLVYFRDEAVIDNSQLPSDRFSAVRPKGTNSTLKIQSAKQGDTATYLCASSLPGPNTLYFGAGTRLSVL.

This clone was seen a few times. Mouse germline and gene names are used. The read ends 1 residue before the CDR3 terminus; that terminus is restored from the germline J gene. The chain combines TRBV13-1 with TRBJ1-1, with D uncertain. V was shortened by 2 bases and J by 0 bases, with 5 bases between the two germline ends. The CDR3 is made up of 13 amino acids. Germline-derived CDR1 and CDR2 are NSHNY and SYGAGN. CDR3: CASSEQPNTEVFF. CDR3 DNA (partial): TGTGCCAGCAGTGAACAGCCAAACACAGAAGTCTTC.

A word on this clone: Mouse gene names and germline throughout. The CDR3 extends 1 residue past the end of the read, so its final part is completed from the germline J gene. The sample carries other DNA sequences with the same CDR3. The chain carries TRBV16 and TRBJ1-4; unclear D gene. Trimming removed 0 bases at V and 3 bases at J, with 5 bases between. The CDR3 consists of 14 residues. CDR1 is SGHSA and CDR2 is FRNQAP in the germline V gene. CDR3 bases read: TGTGCAAGCAGCTTAGAGACAACCAACGAAAGATTATTT. Protein: CASSLETTNERLF. The whole CDR3 region reads CASSLETTNERLFF.

Note on this clone: The genes and germline here are from mouse. The sequence runs out 1 residue before the end of the CDR3; the remainder is reconstructed from the germline J gene. V and J are TRBV26 and TRBJ2-4; 8 bases agree with TRBD1. This CDR3 has 14 amino acids. Germline loops: CDR1 KGHPV, CDR2 FQNQEV (reference sequence). J gave up 0 bases and V 6 bases, and 2 bases lay outside the gene matches. CDR3 in amino acids: CASRDRDSQNTLYF. Partial CDR3 DNA: TGTGCCAGCAGGGACAGGGATAGTCAAAACACCTTGTAC.

On this clone: Gene names are the mouse ones. Additional DNA sequences in this sample encode the identical CDR3. CDR3 in amino acids: CASRRDSAETLYF. CDR3 DNA, as far as it was read: TGTGCCAGCAGAAGGGACAGTGCAGAAACGCTGTAT. The chain recombines TRBV26 with TRBJ2-3, with D possibly being TRBD1 or TRBD2 (5 bases each). The CDR3 goes on 1 residue after the read ends, and that part is filled in from the germline J gene. The CDR3 runs 13 residues. Germline loops: CDR1 KGHPV, CDR2 FQNQEV (reference sequence). With 6 bases removed from V and 0 bases from J, the gap between germline ends came to 7 bases.